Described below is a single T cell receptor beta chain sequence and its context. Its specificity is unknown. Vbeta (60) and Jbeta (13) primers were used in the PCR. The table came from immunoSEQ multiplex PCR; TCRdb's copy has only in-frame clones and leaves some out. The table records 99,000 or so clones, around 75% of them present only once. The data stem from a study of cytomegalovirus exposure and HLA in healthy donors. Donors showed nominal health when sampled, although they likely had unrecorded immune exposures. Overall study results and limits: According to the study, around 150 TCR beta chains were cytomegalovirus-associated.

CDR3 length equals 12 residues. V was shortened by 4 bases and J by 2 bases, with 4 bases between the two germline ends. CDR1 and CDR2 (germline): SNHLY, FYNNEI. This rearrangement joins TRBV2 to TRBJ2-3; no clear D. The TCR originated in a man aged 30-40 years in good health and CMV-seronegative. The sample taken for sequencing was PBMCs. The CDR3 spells CASSGATDTQYF. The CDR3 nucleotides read TGTGCCAGCAGTGGGGCCACAGATACGCAGTATTTT. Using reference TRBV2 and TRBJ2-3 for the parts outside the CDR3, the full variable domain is EPEVTQTPSHQVTQMGQEVILRCVPISNHLYFYWYRQILGQKVEFLVSFYNNEISEKSEIFDDQFSVERPDGSNFTLKIRSTKLEDSAMYFCASSGATDTQYFGPGTRLTVL.